Each of the 32 T cell receptor beta chains below was sequenced from the same sample in a study of Ad26.COV2.S vaccination and SARS-CoV-2 variants. Sample treatment: 15 to 20 received Ad26.COV2.S at low or high dose, single or two shots; roughly five received placebo; per-sample allocation not given. Sampling was performed 63 days after the first vaccine or placebo injection. Here immunoSEQ multiplex PCR was the method, and the copy in TCRdb shows in-frame clones only, minus some. This sample carries some 390,000 clones, roughly 90% of them seen once, and the ten largest clones take around 1.8%. Sequenced material: peripheral blood, taken in a trial of Ad26.COV2.S vaccine versus placebo. The receptors stem from a person between 18 and 65 years old who received the Ad26.COV2.S COVID-19 vaccine or a placebo.

This clone was seen just once. This chain joins TRBV3-1 (or the pseudogene TRBV3-2) and TRBJ1-2; perhaps TRBD1 as D (5 bases). The V gene lost 1 base and the J gene lost 4 bases, with 10 bases spanning the gap. The CDR3 totals 14 residues. Germline loops: CDR1 LGHDT, CDR2 YNNKEL (reference sequence). The CDR3 spells CASSQVEGLYGYTF. For the CDR3, the DNA is TGTGCCAGCAGCCAAGTGGAGGGACTCTATGGCTACACCTTC.

The V gene is TRBV9, the J gene TRBJ2-2; 10 nucleotides align to TRBD2. This CDR3 is 17 amino acids long. Germline V gene data show CDR1 as SGDLS and CDR2 as YYNGEE. V lost 10 bases to trimming and J lost 2 bases; unmatched junction nucleotides: 14. CDR3 DNA sequence: TGTGCCGCCAGCGCCGGAGCGGGAGGGGGCAACACCGGGGAGCTGTTTTTT. Translating gives CAASAGAGGGNTGELFF. Based on the CDR3 plus reference TRBV9 and TRBJ2-2, the full variable domain is DSGVTQTPKHLITATGQRVTLRCSPRSGDLSVYWYQQSLDQGLQFLIQYYNGEERAKGNILERFSAQQFPDLHSELNLSSLELGDSALYFCAASAGAGGGNTGELFFGEGSRLTVL.

The V gene is TRBV5-1, the J gene TRBJ2-3; no clear D. Germline V CDR1 and CDR2: SGHRS, YFSETQ. This CDR3 comprises 13 residues. V lost 5 bases and J lost 4, with 11 bases in between. For the CDR3, the DNA is TGCGCCAGCAGAGGTCAAGATGCAGATACGCAGTATTTT. It translates to CASRGQDADTQYF.

This chain joins TRBV16 and TRBJ2-7; 7 bases agree with TRBD2. The V and J ends lost 0 bases and 3 bases, in that order; junction bases with no gene match: 8. CDR1 and CDR2 (germline): KGHSY, FQNENV. The CDR3 is 16 amino acids. In nucleotides, the CDR3 is TGTGCCAGCAGCCAATCCTGGGCTAGCGGAAACTACGAGCAGTACTTC. It encodes CASSQSWASGNYEQYF. Full variable domain (remainder filled in from reference TRBV16 and TRBJ2-7): GEEVAQTPKHLVRGEGQKAKLYCAPIKGHSYVFWYQQVLKNEFKFLISFQNENVFDETGMPKERFSAKCLPNSPCSLEIQATKLEDSAVYFCASSQSWASGNYEQYFGPGTRLTVT.

V usage is TRBV2 and J usage is TRBJ2-5; TRBD2 matches 14 bases. The germline V gene has CDR1 SNHLY and CDR2 FYNNEI. The junction had 5 bases not matched to a gene; V was cut back by 6 bases and J by 5 bases. The CDR3 has 15 amino acids. The CDR3 nucleotides are TGTGCCAGCAGCTCGGGACTAGCGGGAGATGAGACCCAGTACTTC. Amino acid sequence: CASSSGLAGDETQYF.

The chain employs TRBV9 and TRBJ2-1; 7 nucleotides match TRBD1. The CDR3 runs to 16 residues. The V gene end was trimmed by 5 bases and the J gene end by 0 bases; junction bases not matched to a gene: 8. CDR1 and CDR2 (germline): SGDLS, YYNGEE. For the CDR3, the DNA is TGTGCCAGCAGTCGAACCCGGGACAGCTCCTACAATGAGCAGTTCTTC. This codes for CASSRTRDSSYNEQFF. Full variable domain (remainder filled in from reference TRBV9 and TRBJ2-1): DSGVTQTPKHLITATGQRVTLRCSPRSGDLSVYWYQQSLDQGLQFLIQYYNGEERAKGNILERFSAQQFPDLHSELNLSSLELGDSALYFCASSRTRDSSYNEQFFGPGTRLTVL.

The chain has TRBV18 and TRBJ2-2, with 9 bases identical to TRBD1. The germline gives CDR1 KGHSH, CDR2 LQKENI. Germline trimming cut 1 base from V and 3 bases from J; bases unmatched to any gene: 6. The CDR3 is 17 residues long. DNA of the CDR3: TGTGCCAGCTCACCACGGAAGGGACAGGGTTACACCGGGGAGCTGTTTTTT. Translating it yields CASSPRKGQGYTGELFF. Variable domain in full (rest from reference TRBV18 and TRBJ2-2): NAGVMQNPRHLVRRRGQEARLRCSPMKGHSHVYWYRQLPEEGLKFMVYLQKENIIDESGMPKERFSAEFPKEGPSILRIQQVVRGDSAAYFCASSPRKGQGYTGELFFGEGSRLTVL.

V is TRBV2 and J is TRBJ2-1, with TRBD2 matching over 12 bases. This CDR3 has 15 residues. V gave up 2 bases and J gave up 4 bases; unmatched junction bases: 0. CDR1 is SNHLY, CDR2 FYNNEI, per germline. CDR3 bases: TGTGCCAGCAGTGAAACTAGCGGGGGGTACAATGAGCAGTTCTTC. Its protein product is CASSETSGGYNEQFF.

V usage is TRBV7-9 and J usage is TRBJ2-7; TRBD2 is a possible D gene (6 bases). CDR1 and CDR2 from the germline V gene are SEHNR and FQNEAQ (reference sequence). V was trimmed by 4 bases and J by 3 bases, leaving 19 bases between them. This CDR3 spans 16 amino acids. The CDR3 loop is CASSSQGGGKGYEQYF. Written as DNA, the CDR3 is TGTGCCAGCAGCTCCCAGGGTGGGGGGAAGGGCTACGAGCAGTACTTC.

This chain connects TRBV7-3 to TRBJ2-2, with 8 nucleotides matching TRBD2. This CDR3 is 18 amino acids long. The V and J ends lost 6 bases and 5 bases, in that order; junction bases with no gene match: 17. Germline V lookup: CDR1 SGHTA, CDR2 FQGTGA. The CDR3, as DNA: TGTGCCAGCAGTCCAAAGACAGGCGCGGGAGGTTGGACCGGGGAGCTGTTTTTT. The encoded protein is CASSPKTGAGGWTGELFF.

The V gene is TRBV10-3, the J gene TRBJ1-2; 9 bases agree with TRBD1. V trimming: 2 bases; J trimming: 7 bases; junction bases outside the gene matches: 8. In germline, CDR1 is ENHRY, CDR2 SYGVKD. CDR3 length: 15 residues. The CDR3 here is CAISETTGGRGGYTF. The CDR3 nucleotides are TGTGCCATCAGTGAGACCACAGGGGGCCGGGGTGGCTACACCTTC.

V is TRBV28 and J is TRBJ1-4; D is uncertain. The CDR3 length is 11 residues. Germline loops: CDR1 MDHEN, CDR2 SYDVKM. Trimming shortened V by 7 bases and J by 5 bases, and 5 bases separated the two germline ends. In DNA form, the CDR3 reads TGTGCCAGCATTCAGAATGAAAAACTGTTTTTT. It translates to CASIQNEKLFF.

This chain joins TRBV6-1 and TRBJ1-4; 9 bases align to TRBD1. CDR1 MNHNS and CDR2 SASEGT come from the germline V gene. The CDR3 extends over 15 amino acids. Trimming at V came to 1 base and at J to 10 bases, leaving 7 bases not matched to a gene. The CDR3: CASSEDGTGYAKLFF. CDR3 nucleotide sequence: TGTGCCAGCAGTGAAGACGGGACAGGGTATGCAAAACTGTTTTTT.

The chain recombines TRBV28 with TRBJ1-4; no firm D call. Germline assignment: CDR1 MDHEN and CDR2 SYDVKM. V lost 7 bases to trimming and J lost 3 bases, with 18 bases between them. The CDR3 runs to 16 residues. The CDR3 loop reads CASTAPGSGANEKLFF. CDR3 nucleotides: TGTGCCAGCACCGCACCCGGAAGCGGGGCTAATGAAAAACTGTTTTTT.

This clone occurred a few times. This rearrangement joins TRBV28 to TRBJ2-5; possible D gene TRBD2, 7 bases. Germline V gene lookup returns CDR1 MDHEN and CDR2 SYDVKM. The CDR3 runs to 13 residues. V was cut by 8 bases and J by 5 bases, with 15 bases left in between. CDR3 sequence: CASAGGGAETQYF. The DNA of the CDR3 is TGTGCCAGCGCAGGTGGGGGGGCCGAGACCCAGTACTTC.

The V and J genes are TRBV5-1 and TRBJ2-7; 11 bases fit TRBD2. The CDR3 extends over 15 amino acids. V was pared by 0 bases and J by 5 bases, with 4 bases of the junction left unmatched. Per germline, CDR1 SGHRS and CDR2 YFSETQ. The CDR3 loop reads CASSLVAGGPHEQYF. CDR3 nucleotides: TGCGCCAGCAGCTTGGTAGCGGGAGGGCCGCACGAGCAGTACTTC.

The CDR3 region is CASSLGRRRLNTGELFF. The CDR3 coding sequence is TGTGCCAGTAGTCTAGGGCGACGGCGGCTAAACACCGGGGAGCTGTTTTTT. The V call is TRBV19, the J call TRBJ2-2; D unclear. CDR3 length: 17 amino acids. The germline V and J ends were trimmed by 5 bases and 2 bases, with 18 bases remaining between them. Germline values: CDR1 LNHDA, CDR2 SQIVND (reference sequence).

The V call is TRBV11-3, the J call TRBJ2-4; D unclear. In germline, CDR1 is SGHNT, CDR2 YENEEA. Trimming removed 6 bases at V and 6 bases at J, with 18 bases between. The CDR3 runs 15 residues. The CDR3, as DNA: TGTGCCAGCAGACGTCATGAGGCAGGTAGAAACATTCAGTACTTC. Protein sequence: CASRRHEAGRNIQYF.

The rearrangement joins TRBV15 to TRBJ2-1; D is undetermined. The V gene's germline CDR1 is LNHNV and CDR2 YYDKDF (reference sequence). This CDR3 comprises 13 residues. Trimming left V 1 base short and J 8 bases short, with 9 bases between. The CDR3 DNA sequence: TGTGCCACCAGCAGAGGAGGAAACGATGAGCAGTTCTTC. Its protein is CATSRGGNDEQFF.

CDR3 in DNA: TGTGCCAGCAGCAAAAGCTCTCTGGCTAGCGCCAGCACAGATACGCAGTATTTT. Its translation: CASSKSSLASASTDTQYF. This chain uses TRBV21-1 with TRBJ2-3; TRBD2 is the table's D call, not checked against the DNA. TRBV21-1 is annotated as a pseudogene. The CDR3 is 18 amino acids.

The chain recombines TRBV12-3 or TRBV12-4 with TRBJ2-1; a possible D gene is TRBD1 (5 bases). The CDR3 length is 13 residues. V gave up 7 bases and J gave up 5 bases, with 12 bases separating them. The CDR3 loop is CASNQRQNNEQFF. CDR3 DNA: TGTGCCAGCAACCAAAGACAGAACAATGAGCAGTTCTTC.

The chain has TRBV4-1 and TRBJ1-4, with D hard to call. Per the germline V gene, CDR1 is MGHRA and CDR2 is YSYEKL. This CDR3 contains 18 residues. The V end was cut by 0 bases, the J end by 8 bases, with 22 bases between. The CDR3 nucleotides read TGCGCCAGCAGCCAAGATCCTCAAATCAGCCAAATACGCGAAAAACTGTTTTTT. Translating gives CASSQDPQISQIREKLFF.

The genes are TRBV7-2 and TRBJ2-1; D is unclear. The ends were cut back, 5 bases at V and 10 bases at J, with 24 bases in the middle. The CDR3 is 16 residues long. The germline gives CDR1 SGHTA, CDR2 FQGNSA. CDR3 nucleotides: TGTGCCAGCAGCCCCTTTTCGGCGAACCGTTTTGTGGAGCAGTTCTTC. This encodes CASSPFSANRFVEQFF.

This clone has a single count. V gene TRBV5-1 combines with J gene TRBJ1-5; 8 bases line up with TRBD1. Germline-derived CDR1 and CDR2 are SGHRS and YFSETQ. Trimming took 0 bases from V and 3 from J; bases not matched to a gene: 5. This CDR3 has 16 residues. In DNA, the CDR3 is TGCGCCAGCAGCTTGGGCGGGACAGGAAACAATCAGCCCCAGCATTTT. Its translation: CASSLGGTGNNQPQHF.

V usage is TRBV5-1 and J usage is TRBJ2-7; 11 bases match TRBD1. With 0 bases clipped from V and 5 bases from J, the junction kept 1 base outside the gene matches. The germline CDR1 and CDR2 sequences are SGHRS and YFSETQ. The length of the CDR3 is 14 residues. CDR3 region: CASSLGTGGDEQYF. In nucleotides, the CDR3 is TGCGCCAGCAGCTTGGGGACAGGGGGCGACGAGCAGTACTTC.

J is TRBJ1-5 and V is TRBV19, with TRBD1 identical over 7 bases. V gave up 4 bases and J gave up 2 bases; unmatched junction bases: 17. CDR1 and CDR2 (germline): LNHDA, SQIVND (reference sequence). The CDR3 is 19 residues long. The CDR3 protein is CASSKWGTVGVEGNQPQHF. The DNA for the CDR3 is TGTGCCAGTAGTAAATGGGGGACAGTTGGGGTCGAAGGCAATCAGCCCCAGCATTTT.

The genes are TRBV9 and TRBJ1-6; tentative D call: TRBD1 (5 bases). V lost 3 bases and J 7 bases, leaving 23 bases between the germline ends. The CDR3 is made up of 18 amino acids. The germline V gene encodes CDR1 SGDLS and CDR2 YYNGEE. This CDR3 is CASSESGGGITFNSPLHF. CDR3 nucleotides: TGTGCCAGCAGCGAGTCCGGTGGGGGGATAACTTTCAATTCACCCCTCCACTTT.

The rearrangement joins TRBV5-6 to TRBJ2-7; 12 positions match TRBD2. Germline CDR1 SGHDT, CDR2 YYEEEE. V shed 3 bases and J 5 bases; nucleotides not matched to a gene: 15. The CDR3 is 18 amino acids. CDR3 loop: CASSWGPTTLAGGNEQYF. CDR3 DNA sequence: TGTGCCAGCAGCTGGGGGCCGACTACGCTAGCGGGAGGGAACGAGCAGTACTTC. The whole variable domain, filled in from reference TRBV5-6 and TRBJ2-7, reads DAGVTQSPTHLIKTRGQQVTLRCSPKSGHDTVSWYQQALGQGPQFIFQYYEEEERQRGNFPDRFSGHQFPNYSSELNVNALLLGDSALYLCASSWGPTTLAGGNEQYFGPGTRLTVT.

The V call is TRBV30, the J call TRBJ2-1; TRBD2 matches at 7 bases. The CDR3 loop spans 18 amino acids. V lost 2 bases to trimming and J lost 5 bases; unmatched junction nucleotides: 18. Germline V CDR1 and CDR2: GTSNPN, SVGIG (reference sequence). CDR3: CAWSRLGFWAGVNNEQFF. The CDR3, as DNA: TGTGCCTGGAGTCGCTTGGGATTTTGGGCGGGAGTCAACAATGAGCAGTTCTTC.

The count of this clone is one. This sequence joins TRBV12-5 and TRBJ2-1, with unresolved D. From germline, CDR1 is LGHNT and CDR2 FRNRAP. V was clipped by 2 bases and J by 10 bases, with 12 bases between them. This CDR3 region has 13 residues. CDR3 bases: TGTGCTAGTGGTTTGCCCCCGGCACACGAGCAGTTCTTC. Amino acid sequence: CASGLPPAHEQFF.

The J gene is TRBJ2-1, the V gene TRBV18, with 8 bases lining up with TRBD2. Germline CDR1 KGHSH, CDR2 LQKENI. The CDR3 has 15 residues. V was pared by 4 bases and J by 1 base, with 3 bases of the junction left unmatched. The CDR3 reads CASSLVAGSYNEQFF. Here the CDR3 DNA reads TGTGCCAGCTCACTCGTAGCGGGGTCCTACAATGAGCAGTTCTTC.

This chain uses TRBV27 with TRBJ1-3; possibly TRBD1 for D (5 bases). CDR1 is MNHEY and CDR2 is SMNVEV in the germline V gene (reference sequence). There are 13 residues in the CDR3. V was clipped by 4 bases and J by 3 bases, with 7 bases between them. CDR3 amino acids: CASSSGLGNTIYF. In DNA, the CDR3 is TGTGCCAGCAGTTCGGGACTTGGAAACACCATATATTTT.